Listed below are T cell receptor beta chains from one sample, sequenced in a study of blood T cell repertoires in COVID-19. Clones were sequenced by immunoSEQ multiplex PCR, and TCRdb holds only the in-frame ones, with some missing. The sample lists some 73,000 clones, over 75% occurring once. Sequencing input: peripheral blood. The receptor set was obtained from a woman aged 55 to 70 with acute or convalescent COVID-19. Each CDR3 is given with its conserved first and last residue. Fields, in order: D gene, J gene, clone size, CDR3 length, V gene, CDR3 DNA, CDR3 protein. D genes are given only for firm matches. Clone size is given for some rows only: seen once, a few or many times, or a class if the clone is expanded.

>TRBD1|TRBJ2-7|few|14|TRBV28
TGTGCCAGCAGCACCCCCGGACAGGGCGTGGGGCAGTACTTC
CASSTPGQGVGQYF
>.|TRBJ1-3|.|13|TRBV6-6
TGTGCCAGCATGGGGGGGCAGGGAAACACCATATATTTT
CASMGGQGNTIYF
>.|TRBJ2-7|.|16|TRBV18
TGTGCCAGCTCACCGGGGGCGGGCCTCAGTGGGGCCGGGCAGTACTTC
CASSPGAGLSGAGQYF
>TRBD2|TRBJ2-5|.|16|TRBV30
TGTGCCTGGAGTGGGGTAGCGGGAGGAGGCTTAGAGACCCAGTACTTC
CAWSGVAGGGLETQYF
>.|TRBJ1-2|.|14|TRBV7-2
TGTGCCAGCAGCTTAGAACGGGGACACCGCGGCTACACCTTC
CASSLERGHRGYTF
>TRBD1|TRBJ1-1|once|14|TRBV19
TGTGCCAGTAGTATGGGACAGGCGAACACTGAAGCTTTCTTT
CASSMGQANTEAFF
>TRBD1|TRBJ1-5|.|21|TRBV6-1
TGTGCCAGCAGTGAAGGGAAAAGGACAGGGAACCCTTACAATAGCAATCAGCCCCAGCATTTT
CASSEGKRTGNPYNSNQPQHF
>.|TRBJ1-3|.|16|TRBV6-6
TGTGCCAGCAGTTACACGGTAGCATTCTCTGGAAACACCATATATTTT
CASSYTVAFSGNTIYF
>TRBD1|TRBJ1-2|.|14|TRBV3-1/TRBV3-2
TGTGCCAGCAGCCAAGCGGCAGGGGGCTATGGCTACACCTTC
CASSQAAGGYGYTF
>.|TRBJ2-2|.|16|TRBV2
TGTGCCAGCACTCAATCTCGGGCCAAAGCGGCCGGGGAGCTGTTTTTT
CASTQSRAKAAGELFF
>.|TRBJ2-3|.|14|TRBV4-2
TGTGCCAGCAGCCAAGATGGGGGGGCTGCGGCGCAGTATTTT
CASSQDGGAAAQYF
>TRBD1|TRBJ1-5|.|14|TRBV28
TGTGCCAGCAGTTTTACAGGGGGAAATCAGCCCCAGCATTTT
CASSFTGGNQPQHF
>TRBD1|TRBJ1-1|.|16|TRBV19
TGTGCCAGTAATCTCAGGGGACAGGGCCCTTCCACTGAAGCTTTCTTT
CASNLRGQGPSTEAFF
>TRBD1|TRBJ1-1|.|15|TRBV5-5
TGTGCCAGCAGCTGGGAAGACAGGGGCGGCACTGAAGCTTTCTTT
CASSWEDRGGTEAFF
>.|TRBJ1-1|.|16|TRBV19
TGTGCCAGTACCCCGGGGGAGCCGAAATTGAACACTGAAGCTTTCTTT
CASTPGEPKLNTEAFF
>TRBD2|TRBJ2-1|.|16|TRBV11-2
TGTGCCAGCAGCCATAAAACTAGCGGACCTAACAATGAGCAGTTCTTC
CASSHKTSGPNNEQFF
>TRBD2|TRBJ2-1|.|18|TRBV18
TGTGCCAGCTCACCACGCGGGGGAGGAAGCGGGAGTGGAAATGAGCAGTTCTTC
CASSPRGGGSGSGNEQFF
>TRBD1|TRBJ1-5|.|13|TRBV6-6
TGTGCCAGCAGAGACAGGGGGGAACAGCCCCAGCATTTT
CASRDRGEQPQHF
>.|TRBJ1-2|.|11|TRBV20-1
TGCAGTGCTAAATCTGACTATGGCTACACCTTC
CSAKSDYGYTF
>.|TRBJ1-4|.|15|TRBV19
TGTGCCAGTAGATCCATACGGGTTACTAATGAAAAACTGTTTTTT
CASRSIRVTNEKLFF
>.|TRBJ1-1|.|14|TRBV7-9
TGTGCCAGCAGCTCCGGACAGAAGAACACTGAAGCTTTCTTT
CASSSGQKNTEAFF
>.|TRBJ1-3|.|17|TRBV7-8
TGTGCCAGCAGCCGAACGGACAGACAGCGCTCTGGAAACACCATATATTTT
CASSRTDRQRSGNTIYF